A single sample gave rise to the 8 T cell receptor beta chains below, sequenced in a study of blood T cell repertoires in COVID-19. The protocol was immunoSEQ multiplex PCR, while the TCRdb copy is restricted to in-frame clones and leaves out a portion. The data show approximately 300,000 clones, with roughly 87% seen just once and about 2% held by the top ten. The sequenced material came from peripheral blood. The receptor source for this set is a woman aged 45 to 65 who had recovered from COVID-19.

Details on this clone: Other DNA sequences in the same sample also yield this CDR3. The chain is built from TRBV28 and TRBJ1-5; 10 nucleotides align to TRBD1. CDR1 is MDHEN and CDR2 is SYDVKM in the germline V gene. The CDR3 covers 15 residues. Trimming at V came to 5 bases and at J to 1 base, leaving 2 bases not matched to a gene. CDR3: CASSLTGGSNQPQHF. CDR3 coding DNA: TGTGCCAGCAGTCTGACAGGGGGCAGCAATCAGCCCCAGCATTTT.

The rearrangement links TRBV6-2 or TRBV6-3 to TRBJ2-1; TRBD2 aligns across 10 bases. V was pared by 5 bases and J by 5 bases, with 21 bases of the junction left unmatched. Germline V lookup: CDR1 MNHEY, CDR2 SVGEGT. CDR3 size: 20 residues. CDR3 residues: CASSTPFGGAGGPIDNEQFF. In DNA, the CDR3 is TGTGCCAGCAGTACACCGTTCGGGGGAGCGGGAGGGCCTATAGACAATGAGCAGTTCTTC.

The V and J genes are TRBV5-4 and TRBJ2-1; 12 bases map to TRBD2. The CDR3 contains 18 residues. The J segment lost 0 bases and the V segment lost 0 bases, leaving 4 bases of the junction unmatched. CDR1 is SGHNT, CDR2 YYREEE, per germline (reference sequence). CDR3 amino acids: CASSLGLAGASSYNEQFF. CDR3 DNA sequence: TGTGCCAGCAGCTTGGGACTAGCGGGGGCTAGCTCCTACAATGAGCAGTTCTTC.

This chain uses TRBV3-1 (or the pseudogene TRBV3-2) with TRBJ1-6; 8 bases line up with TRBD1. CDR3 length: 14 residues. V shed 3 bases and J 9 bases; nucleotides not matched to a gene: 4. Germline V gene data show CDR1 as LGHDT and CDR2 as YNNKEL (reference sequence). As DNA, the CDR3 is TGTGCCAGCAGCCAGGCAGGGGGCGCTTCACCCCTCCACTTT. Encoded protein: CASSQAGGASPLHF.

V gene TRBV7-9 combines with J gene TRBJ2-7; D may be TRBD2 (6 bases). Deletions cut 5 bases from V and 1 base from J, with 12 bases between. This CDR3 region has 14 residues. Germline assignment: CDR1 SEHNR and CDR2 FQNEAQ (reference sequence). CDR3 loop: CASSPPAGSYEQYF. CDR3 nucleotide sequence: TGTGCCAGCAGCCCCCCCGCGGGGTCCTACGAGCAGTACTTC.

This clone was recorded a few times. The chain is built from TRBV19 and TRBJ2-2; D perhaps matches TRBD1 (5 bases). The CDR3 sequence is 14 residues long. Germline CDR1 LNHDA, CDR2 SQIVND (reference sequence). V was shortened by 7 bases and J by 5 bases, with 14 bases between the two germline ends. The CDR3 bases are TGTGCCAGTAAGGGGCAGGGTTGGACCGGGGAGCTGTTTTTT. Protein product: CASKGQGWTGELFF.

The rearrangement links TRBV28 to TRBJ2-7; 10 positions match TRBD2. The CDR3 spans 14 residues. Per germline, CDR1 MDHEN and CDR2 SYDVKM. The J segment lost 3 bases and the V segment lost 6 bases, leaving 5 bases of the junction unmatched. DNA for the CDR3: TGTGCCAGCAGAGCGGGGGGGACCTACTACGAGCAGTACTTC. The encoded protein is CASRAGGTYYEQYF.

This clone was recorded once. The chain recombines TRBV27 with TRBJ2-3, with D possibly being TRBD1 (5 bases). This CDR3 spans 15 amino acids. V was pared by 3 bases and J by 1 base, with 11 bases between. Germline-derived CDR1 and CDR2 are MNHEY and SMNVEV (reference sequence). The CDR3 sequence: CASSFRGFGTDTQYF. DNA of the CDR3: TGTGCCAGCAGTTTTAGGGGATTTGGCACAGATACGCAGTATTTT.